This entry features one T cell receptor beta chain sequence. What it recognizes is unknown. The source of the sample is a study of blood T cells in healthy people across ages. V lost 9 bases, J lost 2 bases, and 12 bases lay in between. The length of the CDR3 is 13 residues. The germline V gene encodes CDR1 MNHEY and CDR2 SVGAGI. Together with a sample-barcoded 5' primer, a J-beta primer mix was included in a second PCR lasting about 7 to 12 cycles. A single record per CDR3 protein comes from TCRdb applying MiXCR to the 5' RACE reads. This table has under 2,000,000 distinct CDR3 sequences, 49% appearing once. Overall study results and limits: Roughly linearly, TCR beta diversity per million T cells fell as age increased.

This TCR was recovered from a woman aged 40 to 50 in good health. What was sequenced was blood. The rearrangement joins TRBV6-5 to TRBJ2-3; D is perhaps TRBD1 or TRBD2 (5 bases each). The CDR3 region has the DNA TGTGCCAGATCCCGGGGCCACACAGATACGCAGTATTTT. Its translation: CARSRGHTDTQYF.